This T cell receptor beta chain came from a study of T cell repertoires in aging, cancer and after chemotherapy. Across the whole study: Pre- and post-chemotherapy samples were paired from glioblastoma patients treated with temozolomide-based therapy. Approximately 9.6 million TCR reads were in the whole dataset. Overall study findings and caveats: In cancer patients, declining TCR diversity with age involved lost richness and lost evenness.

Multiplex touch-down PCR with TRB-A/B primers amplified rearranged V-D-J TRB sequences. TCRdb reanalysed the multiplex PCR reads using MiXCR and keeps one entry per CDR3 protein. The table shows 2,500 to 3,500 distinct CDR3 sequences, with 25% occurring only once. Amplification of TCR beta used genomic DNA extracted from peripheral blood. Trimming stripped 2 bases from V and 10 bases from J, with 15 bases between. The germline V gene encodes CDR1 MNHEY and CDR2 SMNVEV (reference sequence). The CDR3 has 15 amino acids. This clonotype is medium-sized by share. The target antigen is unknown. This TCR came from a human donor with a solid tumor. The rearrangement links TRBV27 to TRBJ1-6; TRBD1 is a possible D gene (6 bases). The sample taken for sequencing was blood. In DNA, the CDR3 is TGTGCCAGCAGTTTAGGGGGCAGGGTTGGATCACCCCTCCACTTT. It yields the protein CASSLGGRVGSPLHF.